The rows below give T cell receptor beta chains drawn from one sample of a study of HIV-infected patients and healthy controls. TCRdb called the 5' RACE reads again in MiXCR, with one record for every CDR3 protein. Seen here are 15,000 to 20,000 distinct CDR3 sequences, 16% observed once, and the top ten hold less than 30%. The sequenced sample was CD8+ T cells from blood. The origin of the receptors is a human donor in good health. The CDR3 runs from the conserved cysteine through the conserved F or W. The D gene is left open where the match is weak. Clone size appears in some rows only: once, few, many, or a class for an expanded clone.

TRBD1 TRBJ2-3 . TRBV7-9 CASRGDSLTDTQYF TGTGCCAGCAGGGGGGACAGCCTCACAGATACGCAGTATTTT
. TRBJ2-7 few TRBV12-3/TRBV12-4 CASSTGQPTSYEQYF TGTGCCAGCAGTACCGGACAGCCGACTTCCTACGAGCAGTACTTC
. TRBJ2-7 few TRBV15 CATSRERGRSEQYF TGTGCCACCAGCAGAGAAAGGGGCAGGAGCGAGCAGTACTTC
TRBD1 TRBJ2-1 many TRBV28 CASGKQGVSYNEQFF TGTGCCAGCGGCAAACAGGGGGTATCTTACAATGAGCAGTTCTTC
TRBD2 TRBJ2-7 few TRBV12-3/TRBV12-4 CASSPRGLAGGNSYEQYF TGTGCCAGCAGTCCCCGGGGACTAGCGGGAGGAAACTCCTACGAGCAGTACTTC
. TRBJ2-1 many TRBV15 CATSRDRGHGAYEQFF TGTGCCACCAGCAGAGATCGGGGACACGGGGCTTACGAGCAGTTCTTC
TRBD1 TRBJ1-1 . TRBV20-1 CSLTGGGEVTEAFF TGCAGTCTGACAGGGGGCGGAGAGGTCACTGAAGCTTTCTTT
. TRBJ1-5 many TRBV28 CASSFIGDNSNQPQHF TGTGCCAGCAGTTTCATCGGGGACAATAGCAATCAGCCCCAGCATTTT
. TRBJ2-5 many TRBV6-5 CASSYRLAGAPSKETQYF TGTGCCAGCAGTTATCGACTAGCAGGGGCGCCGTCGAAAGAGACCCAGTACTTC
. TRBJ1-2 large TRBV28 CASSFSQGYGYTF TGTGCCAGCAGTTTTTCGCAGGGCTATGGCTACACCTTC
. TRBJ1-5 many TRBV20-1 CSAKRGDVNNQPQHF TGCAGTGCTAAAAGAGGGGATGTAAACAATCAGCCCCAGCATTTT
TRBD1 TRBJ1-5 . TRBV19 CASSSDRDNQPQHF TGTGCCAGTAGTAGCGACAGGGACAATCAGCCCCAGCATTTT
. TRBJ1-6 many TRBV2 CASSEAGGRSPLHF TGTGCCAGCAGTGAAGCGGGGGGTCGCTCACCCCTCCACTTT
. TRBJ2-7 many TRBV12-3/TRBV12-4 CASSLQYSYEQYF TGTGCCAGCAGTTTACAGTACTCCTACGAGCAGTACTTC
. TRBJ2-3 many TRBV29-1 CSVDWQGEDTDTQYF TGCAGCGTTGATTGGCAGGGCGAAGACACAGATACGCAGTATTTT
TRBD1 TRBJ2-7 many TRBV28 CASSSPRDSPYEQYF TGTGCCAGCAGTTCCCCCCGGGACAGCCCCTACGAGCAGTACTTC
TRBD2 TRBJ2-1 . TRBV19 CASSTGRGGVNEQFF TGTGCCAGTAGTACTGGACGGGGGGGAGTCAATGAGCAGTTCTTC
. TRBJ2-7 . TRBV21-1 CASTEGEQYF TGTGCCAGCACCGAAGGGGAGCAGTACTTC
TRBD2 TRBJ2-3 many TRBV18 CASSPFLAEETSTDTQYF TGTGCCAGCTCACCATTTCTAGCGGAAGAAACTAGCACAGATACGCAGTATTTT
. TRBJ2-1 medium-sized TRBV4-3 CASSHTALSNEQFF TGCGCCAGCAGCCATACTGCGCTCAGCAATGAGCAGTTCTTC
. TRBJ2-7 many TRBV25-1 CATEDSRSYEQYF TGTGCCACCGAGGACTCGCGCTCCTACGAGCAGTACTTC
TRBD2 TRBJ2-7 many TRBV20-1 CSAPLAGGPYEQYF TGCAGTGCCCCCCTAGCGGGAGGACCCTACGAGCAGTACTTC
TRBD2 TRBJ2-1 medium-sized TRBV29-1 CSALSGTRALGEQFF TGCAGCGCTTTATCCGGGACTAGGGCCTTAGGGGAGCAGTTCTTC
. TRBJ1-6 few TRBV19 CASSIWRNNSPLHF TGTGCCAGTAGTATATGGAGAAATAATTCACCCCTCCACTTT
. TRBJ2-3 many TRBV5-5 CASSAGWGPDTQYF TGTGCCAGCAGCGCCGGCTGGGGACCAGATACGCAGTATTTT
TRBD2 TRBJ2-1 few TRBV2 CASSLLSGSSGGDEQFF TGTGCCAGCAGTCTTCTTAGCGGGAGCAGCGGGGGCGATGAGCAGTTCTTC
TRBD1 TRBJ1-2 many TRBV19 CASSITTAGGALGYTF TGTGCCAGTAGTATAACCACGGCAGGGGGAGCACTTGGCTACACCTTC
TRBD2 TRBJ2-1 few TRBV4-3 CASSQDFRGTSGEQFF TGCGCCAGCAGCCAAGATTTTAGGGGGACTAGCGGTGAGCAGTTCTTC
. TRBJ1-5 many TRBV12-3/TRBV12-4 CASRPSENIPQHF TGTGCCAGCAGGCCCTCCGAAAACATTCCCCAGCATTTT
. TRBJ1-4 . TRBV18 CASSPSEEKLFF TGTGCCAGCTCACCATCGGAGGAAAAACTGTTTTTT
TRBD2 TRBJ2-3 . TRBV27 CASSLLLAGDYTDTQYF TGTGCCAGCAGTTTATTATTAGCGGGGGATTACACAGATACGCAGTATTTT
. TRBJ2-3 many TRBV12-3/TRBV12-4 CASSLGTDTQYF TGTGCCAGCAGTTTAGGCACAGATACGCAGTATTTT
. TRBJ1-6 medium-sized TRBV20-1 CSARDPPGENSPLHF TGCAGTGCTAGAGATCCCCCAGGGGAAAATTCACCCCTCCACTTT
. TRBJ2-7 few TRBV21-1 CASSGEEVPSPLYEQYF TGTGCCAGCAGCGGGGAGGAAGTCCCCAGCCCTCTCTACGAGCAGTACTTC
. TRBJ1-4 . TRBV7-6 CASSFLSAPNEKLFF TGTGCCAGCAGCTTCCTCTCAGCGCCTAATGAAAAACTGTTTTTT
. TRBJ2-1 few TRBV13 CASSLGPLRGNNEQFF TGTGCCAGCAGCTTAGGCCCCCTGCGGGGAAACAATGAGCAGTTCTTC
TRBD1 TRBJ2-2 . TRBV19 CASSGTDYTGELFF TGTGCCAGTTCGGGGACAGACTACACCGGGGAGCTGTTTTTT
. TRBJ1-2 . TRBV13 CASSLGGRGLNAYTF TGTGCCAGCAGCTTAGGAGGCAGGGGACTGAATGCCTACACCTTC
. TRBJ1-5 few TRBV4-2 CASSQDLGWKPQHF TGTGCCAGCAGCCAAGATCTGGGCTGGAAACCCCAGCATTTT
. TRBJ2-2 many TRBV6-5 CASSYSPGELFF TGTGCCAGCAGTTACTCGCCCGGGGAGCTGTTTTTT
. TRBJ2-7 many TRBV9 CASSAPGTAYEQYF TGTGCCAGCAGCGCCCCGGGGACTGCTTACGAGCAGTACTTC
. TRBJ1-4 few TRBV11-3 CASSPRLPEPNEKLFF TGTGCCAGCAGCCCAAGACTCCCAGAACCTAATGAAAAACTGTTTTTT
TRBD2 TRBJ2-1 many TRBV24-1 CATSPAAVAGEIGPHNEQFF TGTGCCACCAGTCCCGCCGCGGTAGCGGGAGAGATTGGTCCCCACAATGAGCAGTTCTTC
. TRBJ2-6 few TRBV4-3 CASSQEGVSGANVLTF TGCGCCAGCAGCCAAGAGGGTGTCTCTGGGGCCAACGTCCTGACTTTC
. TRBJ1-4 many TRBV4-3 CASSQEAATNEKLFF TGCGCCAGCAGCCAAGAGGCGGCAACTAATGAAAAACTGTTTTTT
. TRBJ2-1 . TRBV7-3 CASRRGGEDEQFF TGTGCCAGCAGACGGGGCGGGGAAGATGAGCAGTTCTTC
. TRBJ2-1 few TRBV29-1 CSGAGNYNEQFF TGCAGCGGAGCGGGTAACTACAATGAGCAGTTCTTC
TRBD1 TRBJ1-2 few TRBV4-1 CASSQMGQGEPNNF TGCGCCAGCAGCCAGATGGGACAGGGGGAGCCCAATAACTTC